The clone carrying this T cell receptor beta chain was seen a few times. The junction and the germline gene differ at one end; a read error may be behind it. Recruitment covered 25 or so US areas and drew participants whose ages spanned roughly 18 to 89 years. This specimen comes from a study of blood T cell repertoires in COVID-19. Study in general: The samples span acute and convalescent COVID-19 from the United States, Italy and Spain. T cells, B-cell-depleted T cells, or PBMCs provided the cDNA or gDNA that served as material.

CDR3 length: 14 residues. Germline CDR1 is SNHLY and CDR2 is FYNNEI. In the original workflow: Amplification with reference gene primers provided the estimates of nucleated cell counts. Assay used: immunoSEQ multiplex PCR; TCRdb lists only in-frame clones, some missing. Clone size and the V and J calls come from that table; the DNA yielded D and trimming. The table has about 270,000 clones, over 75% seen once. This clonotype was obtained from a young woman who had recovered from COVID-19. The sample taken for sequencing was PBMCs or T cells enriched from blood (not recorded which). The chain couples TRBV2 to TRBJ1-2, with 8 bases fitting TRBD1. CDR3 bases: TGTGCCAGCAGCGAAGACAGGGGAAGAGGAGGCTACACCTTC. Translation: CASSEDRGRGGYTF. Full variable domain (missing parts from reference TRBV2 and TRBJ1-2): EPEVTQTPSHQVTQMGQEVILRCVPISNHLYFYWYRQILGQKVEFLVSFYNNEISEKSEIFDDQFSVERPDGSNFTLKIRSTKLEDSAMYFCASSEDRGRGGYTFGSGTRLTVV.